The present T cell receptor (beta chain) was sequenced within a study of cytomegalovirus exposure and HLA in healthy donors. The CDR3 is made up of 14 amino acids. The V end lost 2 bases, the J end lost 5 bases, and 13 bases lay between the germline ends. Germline assignment: CDR1 MNHEY and CDR2 SMNVEV (reference sequence). Study-wide results and limits: In all likelihood, a cluster of highly shared sequence variants was a sequencing artifact.

Primers included in the PCR were 60 Vbeta and 13 Jbeta primers. Profiled with immunoSEQ multiplex PCR; TCRdb holds only in-frame clones, not every one. The data hold approximately 150,000 clones, with roughly four fifths observed a single time. A remark on this clone: The antigen is undetermined.

Source material: PBMCs. The TCR was taken from a girl aged 10 to 17 in good health and CMV-seropositive. J is TRBJ2-7 and V is TRBV27; tentatively, D is TRBD1 (6 bases). CDR3 sequence: CASSLGVGANEQYF. The CDR3 bases are TGTGCCAGCAGTTTAGGCGTGGGGGCCAACGAGCAGTACTTC.